This T cell receptor (beta chain) is drawn from a study of blood T cell repertoires in COVID-19. Germline CDR1 is SGHVS and CDR2 is FQNEAQ. The V end lost 0 bases, the J end lost 3 bases, and 9 bases lay between the germline ends. The CDR3 length is 14 residues. The protocol was immunoSEQ multiplex PCR, while the TCRdb copy is restricted to in-frame clones and leaves out a portion. The profile shows 70,000 to 80,000 clones, around 83% of them singletons. This clone was found a few times. The V gene is TRBV7-8, the J gene TRBJ2-7; D remains unclear. Material for sequencing was peripheral blood. The TCR originated in a man older than 75 with acute or convalescent COVID-19. The CDR3 DNA is TGTGCCAGCAGCTTAGCGTTATCTTACTACGAGCAGTACTTC. Protein: CASSLALSYYEQYF.